Detailed here is one T cell receptor beta chain. As handled by the study authors: Reference gene primer amplification yielded estimated nucleated cell counts. Method: immunoSEQ multiplex PCR; TCRdb's copy keeps in-frame clones and lacks some. Clone size and V and J calls were adopted from that table, with D and trimming inferred from the DNA. The sample holds roughly 280,000 clones; about nine tenths are singletons and the top ten take roughly 2.2%. CDR1 is GTSNPN and CDR2 is SVGIG in the germline V gene (reference sequence). V dropped 3 bases and J dropped 4; count of bases not matched to a gene: 4. The CDR3 is 13 residues long. The record originates from a study of blood T cell repertoires in COVID-19. Study context: Samples of COVID-19 (acute and convalescent) were obtained from the United States, Italy and Spain. T cells, B-cell-depleted T cells, or PBMCs provided the cDNA or gDNA that served as material.

The sample comprised peripheral blood. The sequence was collected from a woman in her forties or fifties who had recovered from COVID-19. The genes are TRBV30 and TRBJ1-2; 8 positions match TRBD1. Here the CDR3 reads CAWRLQGGYGYTF. Here the CDR3 DNA reads TGTGCCTGGAGACTACAGGGGGGCTATGGCTACACCTTC.